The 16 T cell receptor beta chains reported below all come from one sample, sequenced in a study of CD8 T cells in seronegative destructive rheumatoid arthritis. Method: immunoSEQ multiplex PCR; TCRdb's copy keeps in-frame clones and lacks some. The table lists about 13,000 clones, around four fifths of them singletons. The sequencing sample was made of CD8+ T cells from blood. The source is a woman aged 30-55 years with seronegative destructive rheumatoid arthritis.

This CDR3 is CASSSAGTGGNEQFF. CDR3 coding DNA: TGTGCCAGCAGCTCCGCCGGGACAGGGGGCAATGAGCAGTTCTTC. V and J are TRBV11-3 and TRBJ2-1; 11 bases are a match to TRBD1. V shed 4 bases, J shed 6 bases, and the junction held 5 bases outside the gene matches. CDR1 and CDR2 from the germline V gene are SGHNT and YENEEA. CDR3 length: 15 amino acids.

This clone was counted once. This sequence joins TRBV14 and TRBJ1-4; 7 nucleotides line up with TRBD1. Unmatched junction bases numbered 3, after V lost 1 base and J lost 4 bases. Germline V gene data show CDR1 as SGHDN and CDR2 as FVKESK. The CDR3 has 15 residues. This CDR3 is CASSQGGTVNEKLFF. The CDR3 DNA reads TGTGCCAGCAGCCAAGGTGGGACAGTTAATGAAAAACTGTTTTTT.

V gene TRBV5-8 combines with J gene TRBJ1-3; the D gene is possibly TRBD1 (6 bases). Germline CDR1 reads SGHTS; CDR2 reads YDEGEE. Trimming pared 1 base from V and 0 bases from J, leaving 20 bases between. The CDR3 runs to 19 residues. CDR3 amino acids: CASSLFGTPIMSSGNTIYF. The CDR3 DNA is TGTGCCAGCAGCTTGTTCGGGACACCTATAATGAGCTCTGGAAACACCATATATTTT. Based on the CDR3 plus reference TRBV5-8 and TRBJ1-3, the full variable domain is EAGVTQSPTHLIKTRGQQATLRCSPISGHTSVYWYQQALGLGLQFLLWYDEGEERNRGNFPPRFSGRQFPNYSSELNVNALELEDSALYLCASSLFGTPIMSSGNTIYFGEGSWLTVV.

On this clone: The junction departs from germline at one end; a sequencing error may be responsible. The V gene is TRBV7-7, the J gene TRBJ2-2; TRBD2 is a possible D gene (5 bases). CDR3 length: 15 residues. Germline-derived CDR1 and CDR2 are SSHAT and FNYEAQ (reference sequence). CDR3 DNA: TGTGCCAACAGCTTATTGACGGCGGGCACCGGGGAGCTGTTTTTT. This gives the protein CANSLLTAGTGELFF.

The CDR3 loop is CASSFLHEQYF. CDR3 bases: TGTGCCAGCAGTTTTCTTCACGAGCAGTACTTC. V usage is TRBV28 and J usage is TRBJ2-7; no definite D call. Per the germline V gene, CDR1 is MDHEN and CDR2 is SYDVKM. The CDR3 covers 11 residues. Trimming took 3 bases from V and 5 from J, leaving 5 bases between them.

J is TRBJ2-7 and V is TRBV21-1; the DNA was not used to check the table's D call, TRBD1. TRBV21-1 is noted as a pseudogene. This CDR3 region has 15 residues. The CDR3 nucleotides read TGTGCCAGCAGCAATAGGACAGGGGGTCCGTACGAGCAGTACGTC. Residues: CASSNRTGGPYEQYV.

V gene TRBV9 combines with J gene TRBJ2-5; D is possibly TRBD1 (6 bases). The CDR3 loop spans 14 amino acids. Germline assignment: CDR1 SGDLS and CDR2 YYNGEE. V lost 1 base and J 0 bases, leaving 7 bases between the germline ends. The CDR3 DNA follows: TGTGCCAGCAGCGTAAGGGGGAACCAAGAGACCCAGTACTTC. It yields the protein CASSVRGNQETQYF.

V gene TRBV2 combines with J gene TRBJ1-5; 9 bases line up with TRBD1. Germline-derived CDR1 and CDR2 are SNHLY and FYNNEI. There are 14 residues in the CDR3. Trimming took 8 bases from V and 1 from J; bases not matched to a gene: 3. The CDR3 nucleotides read TGTGCCAGCCGGGACAGGGTGAGCAATCAGCCCCAGCATTTT. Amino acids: CASRDRVSNQPQHF. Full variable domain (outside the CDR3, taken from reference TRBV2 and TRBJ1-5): EPEVTQTPSHQVTQMGQEVILRCVPISNHLYFYWYRQILGQKVEFLVSFYNNEISEKSEIFDDQFSVERPDGSNFTLKIRSTKLEDSAMYFCASRDRVSNQPQHFGDGTRLSIL.

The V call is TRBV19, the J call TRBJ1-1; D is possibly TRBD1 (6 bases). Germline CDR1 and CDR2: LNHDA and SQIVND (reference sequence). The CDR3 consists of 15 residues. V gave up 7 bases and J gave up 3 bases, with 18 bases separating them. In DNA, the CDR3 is TGTGCCAGTATAAAGTTGAGGGGGAATGACACTGAAGCTTTCTTT. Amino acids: CASIKLRGNDTEAFF.

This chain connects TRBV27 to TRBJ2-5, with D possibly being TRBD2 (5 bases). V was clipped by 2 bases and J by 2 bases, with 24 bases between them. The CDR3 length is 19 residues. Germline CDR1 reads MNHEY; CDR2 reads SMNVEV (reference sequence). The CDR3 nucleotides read TGTGCCAGCAGTTTAATCGGCTTAGGAGAGGGAGAGGAACAAGAGACCCAGTACTTC. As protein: CASSLIGLGEGEEQETQYF.

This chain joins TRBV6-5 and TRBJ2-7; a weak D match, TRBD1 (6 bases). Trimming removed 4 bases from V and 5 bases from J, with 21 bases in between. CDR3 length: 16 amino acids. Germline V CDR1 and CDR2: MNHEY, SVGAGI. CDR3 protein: CASSSPRQAIANEQYF. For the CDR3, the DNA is TGTGCCAGCAGTTCCCCTCGACAGGCCATAGCTAACGAGCAGTACTTC.

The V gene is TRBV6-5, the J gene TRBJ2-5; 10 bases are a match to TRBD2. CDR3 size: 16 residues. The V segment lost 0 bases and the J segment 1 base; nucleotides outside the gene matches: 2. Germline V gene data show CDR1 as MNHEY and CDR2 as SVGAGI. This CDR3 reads CASSYSSGGTQETQYF. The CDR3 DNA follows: TGTGCCAGCAGTTACTCTAGCGGGGGGACCCAAGAGACCCAGTACTTC.

The CDR3, as DNA: TGTGCCAGTACTCCCACTCATTATAACGCCGGCTATGGCTACACCTTC. This codes for CASTPTHYNAGYGYTF. This chain links TRBV19 with TRBJ1-2, with no clear D. Germline V gives CDR1 LNHDA, CDR2 SQIVND (reference sequence). V gave up 7 bases and J gave up 4 bases, with 22 bases separating them. The CDR3 has 16 amino acids.

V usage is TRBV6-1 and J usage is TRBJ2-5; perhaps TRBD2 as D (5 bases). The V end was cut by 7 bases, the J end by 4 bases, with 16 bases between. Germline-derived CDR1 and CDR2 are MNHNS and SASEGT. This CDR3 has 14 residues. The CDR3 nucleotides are TGTGCCAGCACGGTCACAGCGGCCCTAGAGACCCAGTACTTC. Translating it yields CASTVTAALETQYF.

The CDR3 spells CASSLVGEYTEAFF. The DNA for the CDR3 is TGTGCCAGCAGCTTAGTCGGGGAATACACTGAAGCTTTCTTT. The chain couples TRBV7-8 to TRBJ1-1, with D hard to call. Germline V gene lookup returns CDR1 SGHVS and CDR2 FQNEAQ. This CDR3 comprises 14 residues. V dropped 1 base and J dropped 3 bases, with 9 bases sitting between them.

CDR3 in amino acids: CASSEDRFDSPLHF. The CDR3 DNA is TGTGCCAGCAGTGAGGACAGGTTTGATTCACCCCTCCACTTT. The chain links TRBV2 to TRBJ1-6, with 7 bases fitting TRBD1. J lost 8 bases, V lost 3 bases, and 4 bases had no gene match. This CDR3 is 14 amino acids long. Germline V gene sequence: CDR1 SNHLY, CDR2 FYNNEI.